Listed below are T cell receptor beta chains from one sample, sequenced in a study of cytomegalovirus exposure and HLA in healthy donors. TCRdb's table, derived via immunoSEQ multiplex PCR, lists solely in-frame clones and lacks some. The profile shows roughly 140,000 clones, less than 85% of them singletons. Sequenced material: PBMCs. The receptors shown here come from a woman aged 50 to 60 in good health and CMV-seropositive. Each CDR3 is given with its conserved first and last residue. A D gene is named only where the DNA matches it firmly. Not all rows give a size; the values are once, few, many and, for expanded clones, a class.

TRBV2	NA	NA	TRBJ2-5	CASSVKETQYF	TGTGCCAGCAGTGTAAAAGAGACCCAGTACTTC
TRBV10-3	NA	NA	TRBJ1-4	CAISDGTTNEKLFF	TGTGCCATCAGTGATGGCACAACTAATGAAAAACTGTTTTTT
TRBV6-1	NA	NA	TRBJ2-7	CASSGDSRNTYEQYF	TGTGCCAGCAGTGGGGACTCCCGAAACACCTACGAGCAGTACTTC
TRBV6-5	TRBD1	NA	TRBJ1-2	CASSRTGGSGYTF	TGTGCCAGCAGTAGGACAGGGGGCTCTGGCTACACCTTC
TRBV5-1	NA	NA	TRBJ2-7	CASSSGGHGTSYEQYF	TGCGCCAGCAGCTCGGGGGGACACGGGACCTCCTACGAGCAGTACTTC
TRBV14	NA	NA	TRBJ2-7	CASSHRTVLGYEQYF	TGTGCCAGCAGCCATAGGACAGTGCTTGGGTACGAGCAGTACTTC
TRBV27	NA	NA	TRBJ1-1	CASSLSDMGITEAFF	TGTGCCAGCAGTTTATCGGACATGGGGATCACTGAAGCTTTCTTT
TRBV4-3	TRBD2	once	TRBJ2-1	CASSPAGRVAGSYNEQFF	TGCGCCAGCAGCCCGGCGGGAAGGGTAGCGGGGAGTTACAATGAGCAGTTCTTC
TRBV7-9	NA	NA	TRBJ1-2	CASSLFPHKGGFYGYTF	TGTGCCAGCAGCTTATTTCCCCACAAAGGGGGTTTCTATGGCTACACCTTC
TRBV12-5	TRBD1	NA	TRBJ1-5	CASGLGQGGSQPQHF	TGTGCTAGTGGTTTAGGGCAGGGGGGCAGTCAGCCCCAGCATTTT
TRBV11-2	TRBD1	NA	TRBJ1-4	CASSFTGGINEKLFF	TGTGCCAGCAGCTTTACAGGGGGTATAAACGAAAAACTGTTTTTT
TRBV7-8	NA	NA	TRBJ1-1	CASSLVGGDTEAFF	TGTGCCAGCAGCTTAGTTGGGGGGGACACTGAAGCTTTCTTT
TRBV27	NA	NA	TRBJ2-2	CASSGHRPGELFF	TGTGCCAGCTCGGGACACCGGCCCGGGGAGCTGTTTTTT
TRBV6-5	NA	few	TRBJ2-1	CASSFSIRSHNEQFF	TGTGCCAGCAGTTTTTCTATCCGTAGTCACAATGAGCAGTTCTTC
TRBV7-2	NA	NA	TRBJ1-1	CASSLGHPEAFF	TGTGCCAGCAGCTTAGGACACCCTGAAGCTTTCTTT
TRBV7-9	TRBD2	NA	TRBJ2-3	CASSGTGTSGDTQYF	TGTGCCAGCAGCGGAACCGGGACTAGCGGTGATACGCAGTATTTT
TRBV12-5	NA	few	TRBJ1-1	CASGLTGITEAFF	TGTGCTAGTGGTTTGACAGGGATCACTGAAGCTTTCTTT
TRBV2	TRBD1	NA	TRBJ2-7	CARRQGTVGEQYF	TGTGCCAGAAGACAGGGAACCGTTGGAGAGCAGTACTTC
TRBV6-1	NA	NA	TRBJ1-6	CASSVAVRGLGGRPPLHF	TGTGCCAGCAGTGTTGCGGTACGGGGACTAGGGGGACGGCCACCCCTCCACTTT
TRBV20-1	NA	once	TRBJ1-1	CSAPRNTEAFF	TGCAGTGCCCCTCGGAACACTGAAGCTTTCTTT
TRBV6-1	TRBD2	NA	TRBJ2-3	CASSEAIAGVTDTQYF	TGTGCCAGCAGTGAAGCGATAGCGGGGGTTACAGATACGCAGTATTTT
TRBV2	NA	once	TRBJ1-6	CASSVQSYNSPLHF	TGTGCCAGCAGTGTCCAGTCCTATAATTCACCCCTCCACTTT
TRBV5-1	TRBD2	NA	TRBJ2-5	CASSLVGGQETQYF	TGCGCCAGCAGCTTGGTCGGGGGGCAAGAGACCCAGTACTTC
TRBV5-6	TRBD1	NA	TRBJ1-4	CASSLVTGGTTNEKLFF	TGTGCCAGCAGCTTGGTGACAGGGGGTACAACTAATGAAAAACTGTTTTTT
TRBV4-1	NA	NA	TRBJ2-7	CASSQEAHPYEQYF	TGCGCCAGCAGCCAAGAAGCCCACCCCTACGAGCAGTACTTC
TRBV2	TRBD2	NA	TRBJ2-2	CASSEVSGGANTGELFF	TGTGCCAGCAGTGAGGTATCGGGGGGGGCGAACACCGGGGAGCTGTTTTTT
TRBV2	NA	NA	TRBJ1-5	CASSESYSNQPQHF	TGTGCCAGCAGTGAATCTTATAGCAATCAGCCCCAGCATTTT
TRBV5-1	TRBD1	once	TRBJ2-2	CASPSGQGAANTGELFF	TGCGCCAGCCCATCGGGACAGGGGGCAGCGAACACCGGGGAGCTGTTTTTT
TRBV5-1	NA	NA	TRBJ1-6	CASSSGTRDRSPLHF	TGCGCCAGCAGCTCCGGGACACGAGATCGTTCACCCCTCCACTTT
TRBV11-2	TRBD2	NA	TRBJ2-7	CASSPNAALAGGREQYF	TGTGCCAGCAGCCCAAACGCCGCCCTAGCGGGGGGCCGCGAGCAGTACTTC
TRBV7-2	TRBD1	NA	TRBJ2-5	CASSRDRGQETQYF	TGTGCCAGCAGCCGAGACAGGGGGCAAGAGACCCAGTACTTC
TRBV6-5	TRBD1	NA	TRBJ1-2	CASRQTGGGYGYTF	TGTGCCAGCAGACAGACAGGGGGCGGCTATGGCTACACCTTC
TRBV6-1	NA	NA	TRBJ1-6	CASRPGSTYNSPLHF	TGTGCCAGCAGACCCGGGAGTACCTATAATTCACCCCTCCACTTT
TRBV6-1	NA	once	TRBJ1-6	CASSEGSKSSPLHF	TGTGCCAGCAGTGAAGGGTCTAAGAGTTCACCCCTCCACTTT
TRBV18	TRBD1	NA	TRBJ2-7	CASSPQGDRGVQYF	TGTGCCAGCTCACCGCAGGGGGATAGGGGTGTGCAGTACTTC
TRBV13	TRBD1	NA	TRBJ2-7	CASSLGTAYEQYF	TGTGCCAGCAGCCTCGGGACAGCCTACGAGCAGTACTTC
TRBV4-1	TRBD1	NA	TRBJ1-2	CASSQGEQGANYGYTF	TGCGCCAGCAGCCAAGGGGAACAGGGGGCGAACTATGGCTACACCTTC
TRBV7-2	NA	NA	TRBJ2-5	CASVRGSQETQYF	TGTGCCAGCGTACGGGGGAGTCAAGAGACCCAGTACTTC
TRBV25-1	NA	many	TRBJ2-3	CASSWALRGTDTQYF	TGTGCCAGCAGTTGGGCCTTGAGGGGCACAGATACGCAGTATTTT
TRBV5-1	TRBD1	NA	TRBJ1-1	CASGLDRLNTEAFF	TGCGCCAGCGGGCTGGACAGGTTGAACACTGAAGCTTTCTTT
TRBV19	TRBD1	NA	TRBJ1-3	CASSTGGNGNTIYF	TGTGCCAGTAGTACAGGGGGCAATGGAAACACCATATATTTT
TRBV4-1	TRBD2	NA	TRBJ2-7	CASSRMGLAGNEQYF	TGCGCCAGCAGCCGGATGGGACTAGCGGGGAACGAGCAGTACTTC
TRBV7-7	TRBD2	once	TRBJ2-4	CASSLSSSGDQNIQYF	TGTGCCAGCAGCTTATCATCTAGCGGGGATCAAAACATTCAGTACTTC
TRBV7-2	NA	NA	TRBJ1-6	CASSPREGSPLHF	TGTGCCAGCAGCCCCCGTGAGGGTTCACCCCTCCACTTT
TRBV6-6	TRBD1	NA	TRBJ2-7	CASSYNRDRGHEQYF	TGTGCCAGCAGTTACAACCGGGACAGGGGTCACGAGCAGTACTTC